This passage covers 26 T cell receptor beta chains from one sample sequenced in a study of CD8 T cells in Susac syndrome. Random hexamers served to reverse transcribe about 0.5 to 1 ug RNA. TCRdb used MiXCR to reprocess the immunoSEQ multiplex PCR reads, holding one entry per CDR3 protein. The table lists about 210,000 distinct CDR3 sequences, 93% of them singletons, with approximately 0.098% in the top ten. The sample taken for sequencing was CD4+ T cells from PBMCs. These receptors all come from a human donor in good health.

CDR3 sequence: CASSYTQGGTEAFF. In nucleotides, the CDR3 is TGTGCCAGCAGTTACACACAGGGAGGGACTGAAGCTTTCTTT. This sequence joins TRBV6-2 or TRBV6-3 and TRBJ1-1, with a tentative D call TRBD1 (6 bases). The CDR3 has 14 amino acids. The germline V gene has CDR1 MNHEY and CDR2 SVGEGT. V was shortened by 2 bases and J by 5 bases, with 12 bases between the two germline ends.

The chain joins TRBV4-2 to TRBJ1-1; the D gene is possibly TRBD1 (5 bases). CDR3 length: 14 residues. Looked up from germline, CDR1 is LGHNA and CDR2 is YNFKEQ. The germline V and J ends were trimmed by 0 bases and 4 bases, with 9 bases remaining between them. CDR3 bases: TGTGCCAGCAGCCAAGAGGACGGGGGCACTGAAGCTTTCTTT. Translation gives CASSQEDGGTEAFF.

This clonotype was seen only once. V gene TRBV14 combines with J gene TRBJ2-3; D gene unclear. The CDR3 runs to 16 residues. V shed 0 bases and J shed 0 bases, with 10 bases lying between them. Germline V gene sequence: CDR1 SGHDN, CDR2 FVKESK. CDR3 bases: TGTGCCAGCAGCCAAGATGAGACTTCTAGCACAGATACGCAGTATTTT. This gives the protein CASSQDETSSTDTQYF.

This sequence joins TRBV2 and TRBJ1-2, with D hard to call. The length of the CDR3 is 14 residues. V was cut by 6 bases and J by 4 bases, with 15 bases left in between. CDR1 SNHLY and CDR2 FYNNEI come from the germline V gene. The CDR3 DNA reads as TGTGCCAGCAGACCGGGAACCCTTTCCTATGGCTACACCTTC. Protein product: CASRPGTLSYGYTF.

The J gene is TRBJ2-3, the V gene TRBV7-2, with TRBD1 identical over 10 bases. V shed 2 bases and J 4 bases; nucleotides not matched to a gene: 9. This CDR3 spans 17 amino acids. CDR1 SGHTA and CDR2 FQGNSA come from the germline V gene. The CDR3 protein is CASSLRRGTGVADTQYF. CDR3 DNA: TGTGCCAGCAGCTTACGGCGGGGGACAGGGGTGGCAGATACGCAGTATTTT.

The CDR3 bases are TGCAGCGTTGGACTCCGCCTGGGTACAGATACGCAGTATTTT. Translation gives CSVGLRLGTDTQYF. This chain connects TRBV29-1 to TRBJ2-3; D call uncertain. The ends were cut back, 4 bases at V and 3 bases at J, with 14 bases in the middle. The CDR3 loop spans 14 amino acids. From germline, CDR1 is SQVTM and CDR2 ANQGSEA.

The rearrangement links TRBV2 to TRBJ2-1; D is possibly TRBD1 (6 bases). Germline-derived CDR1 and CDR2 are SNHLY and FYNNEI. Trimming shortened V by 6 bases and J by 8 bases, and 20 bases separated the two germline ends. CDR3 size: 15 residues. This CDR3 reads CASSPGGGRYDEQFF. For the CDR3, the DNA is TGTGCCAGCAGCCCAGGTGGGGGCCGTTATGATGAGCAGTTCTTC. The full variable domain, rest sourced from reference TRBV2 and TRBJ2-1, is EPEVTQTPSHQVTQMGQEVILRCVPISNHLYFYWYRQILGQKVEFLVSFYNNEISEKSEIFDDQFSVERPDGSNFTLKIRSTKLEDSAMYFCASSPGGGRYDEQFFGPGTRLTVL.

V gene TRBV4-2 combines with J gene TRBJ1-5; TRBD1 agrees at 9 bases. The germline V gene encodes CDR1 LGHNA and CDR2 YNFKEQ. Losses at the gene ends were 4 bases for V and 2 bases for J; bases not matched to a gene: 6. This CDR3 is built from 16 residues. CDR3 protein: CASSRDRTGGNQPQHF. CDR3 nucleotides: TGTGCCAGCAGCCGAGACCGGACAGGGGGCAATCAGCCCCAGCATTTT.

V gene TRBV29-1 combines with J gene TRBJ2-3; the match to TRBD1 covers 9 bases. There are 14 residues in the CDR3. Germline loops: CDR1 SQVTM, CDR2 ANQGSEA. V shed 7 bases and J 4 bases; nucleotides not matched to a gene: 9. This CDR3 is CSARDRDRSDTQYF. The DNA for the CDR3 is TGCAGCGCTAGGGACAGGGATCGCTCAGATACGCAGTATTTT.

This rearrangement joins TRBV12-3 or TRBV12-4 to TRBJ2-5; 9 bases line up with TRBD1. The CDR3 is 13 amino acids. The V segment lost 8 bases and the J segment 9 bases; nucleotides outside the gene matches: 10. The CDR3 region is CASRQGGGGAQYF. For the CDR3, the DNA is TGTGCCAGCCGACAGGGGGGGGGAGGGGCCCAGTACTTC.

The chain carries TRBV19 and TRBJ2-7; TRBD1 matches 7 bases. The germline CDR1 and CDR2 sequences are LNHDA and SQIVND (reference sequence). V trimming: 5 bases; J trimming: 3 bases; junction bases outside the gene matches: 7. The CDR3 sequence is 14 residues long. CDR3 sequence (DNA): TGTGCCAGTAGTTCCTACAGGGGAAACTACGAGCAGTACTTC. This codes for CASSSYRGNYEQYF.

The gene calls are TRBV29-1 and TRBJ1-1; no clear D gene. The V end lost 4 bases, the J end lost 6 bases, and 15 bases lay between the germline ends. The CDR3 totals 13 residues. Germline V gives CDR1 SQVTM, CDR2 ANQGSEA. CDR3: CSVVSGKGAEAFF. DNA for the CDR3: TGCAGCGTTGTCTCGGGGAAGGGAGCTGAAGCTTTCTTT.

The CDR3 sequence is CASSLYGQPGNTIYF. DNA for the CDR3: TGTGCCAGCAGCTTGTATGGACAGCCTGGAAACACCATATATTTT. The V and J genes are TRBV7-2 and TRBJ1-3; possibly TRBD1 for D (6 bases). Trimming left V 3 bases short and J 2 bases short, with 11 bases between. In germline, CDR1 is SGHTA, CDR2 FQGNSA. The CDR3 spans 15 residues.

This clonotype has just a few counts. The chain couples TRBV28 to TRBJ2-1; D is undetermined. Per the germline V gene, CDR1 is MDHEN and CDR2 is SYDVKM. Trimming left V 4 bases short and J 5 bases short, with 0 bases between. The CDR3 contains 10 residues. The CDR3 reads CASSYNEQFF. The CDR3 DNA follows: TGTGCCAGCAGTTACAATGAGCAGTTCTTC.

The rearrangement joins TRBV6-1 to TRBJ1-1; D not certain. CDR1 is MNHNS and CDR2 is SASEGT in the germline V gene. The CDR3 consists of 13 residues. Trimming took off 1 base at V and 0 bases at J, with 3 bases between the two ends. CDR3 bases: TGTGCCAGCAGTGAAGTACTGAACACTGAAGCTTTCTTT. Translating it yields CASSEVLNTEAFF.

The chain combines TRBV7-2 with TRBJ2-4; TRBD2 matches at 12 bases. Germline loops: CDR1 SGHTA, CDR2 FQGNSA. The J segment lost 7 bases and the V segment lost 5 bases, leaving 12 bases of the junction unmatched. The CDR3 covers 17 residues. DNA of the CDR3: TGTGCCAGCAGCCCTCAGACTAGCGGGGGACCTCCCAACATTCAGTACTTC. This translates into CASSPQTSGGPPNIQYF.

J is TRBJ1-2 and V is TRBV29-1; 11 bases match TRBD1. V lost 6 bases and J lost 5; bases outside the gene matches: 5. The germline CDR1 and CDR2 sequences are SQVTM and ANQGSEA. CDR3 length equals 13 residues. The CDR3: CSVRTGGWYGYTF. In nucleotides, the CDR3 is TGCAGCGTGAGGACAGGGGGCTGGTATGGCTACACCTTC.

The chain combines TRBV30 with TRBJ2-5; possibly TRBD1 for D (6 bases). The CDR3 is 13 residues long. Germline V CDR1 and CDR2: GTSNPN, SVGIG (reference sequence). V lost 1 base and J lost 5, with 11 bases in between. The CDR3 loop reads CAWSGRGRETQYF. CDR3 coding DNA: TGTGCCTGGAGTGGCAGGGGTAGGGAGACCCAGTACTTC.

Notes on this clonotype: One end of the junction varies from germline; a read error may be responsible. The rearrangement joins TRBV24-1 to TRBJ2-1; D is ambiguous. This CDR3 comprises 13 residues. Germline loops: CDR1 KGHDR, CDR2 SFDVKD. The CDR3 protein is CATSRRSSNEQFF. The CDR3 DNA follows: TGTGCCACCAGCAGAAGGTCCTCCAATGAGCAGTTCTTC.

The rearrangement links TRBV12-3 or TRBV12-4 to TRBJ2-3, with a tentative D call TRBD1 (5 bases). V lost 3 bases and J 4 bases, leaving 14 bases between the germline ends. The length of the CDR3 is 15 residues. CDR3 amino acids: CASSFNRLEADTQYF. In DNA form, the CDR3 reads TGTGCCAGCAGTTTCAACAGGCTAGAAGCAGATACGCAGTATTTT.

The J gene is TRBJ2-7, the V gene TRBV12-3 or TRBV12-4, with 8 bases matching TRBD1. V gave up 5 bases and J gave up 3 bases; unmatched junction bases: 12. CDR3 length equals 16 residues. The CDR3 bases are TGTGCCAGCAGTCCATCCTATCGGGACAGGTACTACGAGCAGTACTTC. Encoded protein: CASSPSYRDRYYEQYF.

This chain links TRBV7-3 with TRBJ2-2, with TRBD1 matching 7 bases. The trim removed 5 bases at V and 0 bases at J, leaving 3 bases unmatched. Per germline, CDR1 SGHTA and CDR2 FQGTGA. The CDR3 runs to 15 residues. The CDR3 reads CASSHRGANTGELFF. CDR3 nucleotide sequence: TGTGCCAGCAGCCACAGGGGAGCGAACACCGGGGAGCTGTTTTTT.

The chain combines TRBV19 with TRBJ1-1; D unclear. Trimming stripped 3 bases from V and 6 bases from J, with 14 bases between. Germline assignment: CDR1 LNHDA and CDR2 SQIVND (reference sequence). The CDR3 is made up of 14 amino acids. Here the CDR3 reads CASSIGRLSPEAFF. The CDR3 DNA is TGTGCCAGTAGTATCGGACGGTTGAGTCCTGAAGCTTTCTTT.

The V call is TRBV12-3 or TRBV12-4, the J call TRBJ1-1; D uncertain. Trimming took off 5 bases at V and 10 bases at J, with 8 bases between the two ends. The CDR3 loop spans 10 amino acids. The CDR3 protein is CASSRSGAFF. The CDR3 DNA sequence: TGTGCCAGCAGTCGGTCCGGAGCTTTCTTT.

The CDR3 DNA sequence: TGTGCCAGCAGTTTCCTTTTACGGCCAGCAAACGTCGGCTACCAAGAGACCCAGTACTTC. Its protein product is CASSFLLRPANVGYQETQYF. J is TRBJ2-5 and V is TRBV11-2; the D is unclear. The CDR3 sequence is 20 residues long. Germline-derived CDR1 and CDR2 are SGHAT and FQNNGV. Between the trimmed V and J ends, which lost 6 bases and 0 bases, there was a span of 29 bases. Full variable domain (rest looked up from reference TRBV11-2 and TRBJ2-5): EAGVAQSPRYKIIEKRQSVAFWCNPISGHATLYWYQQILGQGPKLLIQFQNNGVVDDSQLPKDRFSAERLKGVDSTLKIQPAKLEDSAVYLCASSFLLRPANVGYQETQYFGPGTRLLVL.

The chain links TRBV4-1 to TRBJ1-4; no clear D. The CDR3 is 14 amino acids. CDR1 is MGHRA, CDR2 YSYEKL, per germline. Trimming shortened V by 0 bases and J by 8 bases, and 10 bases separated the two germline ends. The CDR3 coding sequence is TGCGCCAGCAGCCAAGATCCGGGTTGGGAAAAACTGTTTTTT. It specifies CASSQDPGWEKLFF.